The 2 T cell receptor beta chains below come from one sample, sequenced in a study of blood T cell repertoires in COVID-19. Clones were sequenced by immunoSEQ multiplex PCR, and TCRdb holds only the in-frame ones, with some missing. The data contain over 200,000 clones, around 83% of them seen just once; the ten biggest clones take up around 8.9%. The sample taken for sequencing was peripheral blood. Every receptor here comes from a man in his forties with active or convalescent COVID-19.

V usage is TRBV2 and J usage is TRBJ2-3; tentative D call: TRBD1 (5 bases). The CDR3 sequence is 14 residues long. Germline lookup yields CDR1 SNHLY and CDR2 FYNNEI. Trimming took 10 bases from V and 0 from J, leaving 14 bases between them. The CDR3 here is CANSRAISTDTQYF. The CDR3 DNA reads as TGTGCCAACTCCAGGGCTATTAGCACAGATACGCAGTATTTT.

V and J are TRBV6-2 or TRBV6-3 and TRBJ1-2; D is unresolved. The CDR3 runs 14 residues. Trimming took 5 bases from V and 0 from J, leaving 10 bases between them. From germline, CDR1 is MNHEY and CDR2 SVGEGT. The CDR3, as DNA: TGTGCCAGCAGTGGAGGAATCCCTAACTATGGCTACACCTTC. It is translated as CASSGGIPNYGYTF.